These T cell receptor beta chains were read from a single sample in a study of post-analysis software for immune sequencing data. TCRdb processed the PCR reads anew with MiXCR; each CDR3 protein has one entry. Of under 900,000 distinct CDR3 sequences in the sample, approximately 53% were seen once. Sample: blood. Receptor source: a girl aged 10-17 years with multiple sclerosis. Each CDR3 is given with its conserved first and last residue. The order of the fields is clone size, J gene, V gene, D gene, CDR3 protein, CDR3 DNA. The D gene is left open where the match is weak. The listing skips clone size in some rows; elsewhere it reads once, few, many or a size class.

clone_size: NA; j_call: TRBJ2-7; v_call: TRBV2; d_call: TRBD2; cdr3_aa: CASKRLAGSYEQYF; cdr3_nt: TGTGCCAGCAAGCGACTAGCGGGATCTTACGAGCAGTACTTC
clone_size: NA; j_call: TRBJ2-1; v_call: TRBV20-1; d_call: TRBD1; cdr3_aa: CSARGGQGANEQFF; cdr3_nt: TGCAGTGCTAGAGGGGGGCAGGGGGCAAATGAGCAGTTCTTC
clone_size: NA; j_call: TRBJ2-5; v_call: TRBV6-5; d_call: NA; cdr3_aa: CASRLWAALQETQYF; cdr3_nt: TGTGCCAGCAGGTTGTGGGCGGCCCTTCAAGAGACCCAGTACTTC
clone_size: NA; j_call: TRBJ2-7; v_call: TRBV20-1; d_call: TRBD2; cdr3_aa: CSASTLADYEQYF; cdr3_nt: TGCAGTGCTAGTACCCTAGCGGACTACGAGCAGTACTTC
clone_size: NA; j_call: TRBJ2-4; v_call: TRBV2; d_call: NA; cdr3_aa: CASSGGSLAKNIQYF; cdr3_nt: TGTGCCAGCAGTGGCGGCAGCCTAGCCAAAAACATTCAGTACTTC
clone_size: NA; j_call: TRBJ2-3; v_call: TRBV5-1; d_call: TRBD1; cdr3_aa: CASSLRQGIADTQYF; cdr3_nt: TGCGCCAGCAGCTTGAGACAGGGTATTGCAGATACGCAGTATTTT
clone_size: NA; j_call: TRBJ2-5; v_call: TRBV6-6; d_call: NA; cdr3_aa: CASSYSESGSQETQYF; cdr3_nt: TGTGCCAGCAGTTACTCAGAGTCGGGGTCCCAAGAGACCCAGTACTTC
clone_size: NA; j_call: TRBJ2-1; v_call: TRBV7-9; d_call: TRBD2; cdr3_aa: CASSLFREGNNEQFF; cdr3_nt: TGTGCCAGCAGCTTATTCCGGGAGGGAAACAATGAGCAGTTCTTC
clone_size: NA; j_call: TRBJ2-1; v_call: TRBV29-1; d_call: NA; cdr3_aa: CSVAGRGIQQETQFF; cdr3_nt: TGCAGCGTTGCTGGCCGGGGGATTCAACAAGAGACCCAGTTCTTC
clone_size: NA; j_call: TRBJ2-1; v_call: TRBV9; d_call: NA; cdr3_aa: CASSVQGVWGPSYNEQFF; cdr3_nt: TGTGCCAGCAGCGTTCAGGGTGTGTGGGGCCCCTCCTACAATGAGCAGTTCTTC
clone_size: NA; j_call: TRBJ2-5; v_call: TRBV5-8; d_call: NA; cdr3_aa: CASSVFRTQYF; cdr3_nt: TGTGCCAGCAGCGTCTTCAGGACCCAGTACTTC
clone_size: once; j_call: TRBJ1-1; v_call: TRBV5-1; d_call: NA; cdr3_aa: CASSAGRVGLNTEAFF; cdr3_nt: TGCGCCAGCAGCGCCGGCAGGGTTGGATTGAACACTGAAGCTTTCTTT
clone_size: NA; j_call: TRBJ2-5; v_call: TRBV12-3/TRBV12-4; d_call: TRBD1; cdr3_aa: CASSLARQGAGRQETQYF; cdr3_nt: TGTGCCAGCAGTTTGGCTCGACAGGGGGCCGGGAGACAAGAGACCCAGTACTTC
clone_size: once; j_call: TRBJ2-3; v_call: TRBV9; d_call: TRBD2; cdr3_aa: CASSVFAGGLVGTDTQYF; cdr3_nt: TGTGCCAGCAGCGTGTTCGCGGGAGGGCTGGTGGGCACAGATACGCAGTATTTT
clone_size: once; j_call: TRBJ1-1; v_call: TRBV7-8; d_call: NA; cdr3_aa: CASSRGSGNTEAFF; cdr3_nt: TGTGCCAGCAGCCGAGGGTCGGGTAACACTGAAGCTTTCTTT
clone_size: few; j_call: TRBJ1-2; v_call: TRBV2; d_call: NA; cdr3_aa: CASSVGANLGNRFYGYTF; cdr3_nt: TGTGCCAGCAGTGTTGGGGCGAATCTAGGGAATAGGTTCTATGGCTACACCTTC
clone_size: few; j_call: TRBJ2-7; v_call: TRBV20-1; d_call: NA; cdr3_aa: CSARTQPSSEQYF; cdr3_nt: TGCAGTGCAAGGACACAGCCGAGCTCCGAGCAGTACTTC
clone_size: NA; j_call: TRBJ2-7; v_call: TRBV20-1; d_call: NA; cdr3_aa: CSAHPTFTSSYEQYF; cdr3_nt: TGCAGTGCTCACCCGACCTTCACCAGCTCCTACGAGCAGTACTTC
clone_size: few; j_call: TRBJ2-3; v_call: TRBV7-3; d_call: TRBD1; cdr3_aa: CASSSTGTGTDTQYF; cdr3_nt: TGTGCCAGCAGCTCCACCGGGACAGGCACAGATACGCAGTATTTT
clone_size: NA; j_call: TRBJ1-5; v_call: TRBV6-1; d_call: TRBD1; cdr3_aa: CASSEGTGEYQPQHF; cdr3_nt: TGTGCCAGCAGTGAAGGGACAGGGGAGTATCAGCCCCAGCATTTT
clone_size: NA; j_call: TRBJ2-7; v_call: TRBV12-3/TRBV12-4; d_call: NA; cdr3_aa: CASSRGTVGYEQYF; cdr3_nt: TGTGCCAGCAGTCGGGGGACCGTAGGCTACGAGCAGTACTTC
clone_size: NA; j_call: TRBJ1-2; v_call: TRBV20-1; d_call: TRBD1; cdr3_aa: CSAKGQGDYGYTF; cdr3_nt: TGCAGTGCTAAGGGTCAGGGGGACTATGGCTACACCTTC
clone_size: NA; j_call: TRBJ2-3; v_call: TRBV20-1; d_call: TRBD2; cdr3_aa: CSARDRGDYTDTQYF; cdr3_nt: TGCAGTGCTAGAGATCGGGGGGACTACACAGATACGCAGTATTTT
clone_size: few; j_call: TRBJ1-2; v_call: TRBV5-1; d_call: TRBD1; cdr3_aa: CASSTPDRNYGYTF; cdr3_nt: TGCGCCAGCAGCACCCCGGACAGGAACTATGGCTACACCTTC
clone_size: few; j_call: TRBJ1-5; v_call: TRBV29-1; d_call: NA; cdr3_aa: CSGGGSSNQPQHF; cdr3_nt: TGCAGCGGGGGTGGCAGCTCCAATCAGCCCCAGCATTTT
clone_size: NA; j_call: TRBJ2-7; v_call: TRBV5-1; d_call: NA; cdr3_aa: CASSMGPANYEQYF; cdr3_nt: TGCGCCAGCAGCATGGGTCCCGCCAACTACGAGCAGTACTTC
clone_size: NA; j_call: TRBJ1-2; v_call: TRBV7-2; d_call: NA; cdr3_aa: CASSLWDKGYGYTF; cdr3_nt: TGTGCCAGCAGCTTATGGGATAAAGGGTATGGCTACACCTTC
clone_size: NA; j_call: TRBJ2-1; v_call: TRBV7-9; d_call: TRBD1; cdr3_aa: CASSLGQGTSNEQFF; cdr3_nt: TGTGCCAGCAGCTTAGGACAGGGAACGTCGAATGAGCAGTTCTTC
clone_size: few; j_call: TRBJ2-7; v_call: TRBV29-1; d_call: TRBD1; cdr3_aa: CSASDRRSYEQYF; cdr3_nt: TGCAGCGCGTCGGACAGGAGATCCTACGAGCAGTACTTC
clone_size: NA; j_call: TRBJ2-1; v_call: TRBV13; d_call: NA; cdr3_aa: CASSLGQLAPTRSYEQFF; cdr3_nt: TGTGCCAGCAGCTTAGGCCAACTAGCTCCCACGAGATCCTATGAGCAGTTCTTC
clone_size: few; j_call: TRBJ1-1; v_call: TRBV6-5; d_call: TRBD1; cdr3_aa: CASSPLGTVLSSTAFF; cdr3_nt: TGTGCCAGCAGTCCCCTTGGGACAGTACTCTCGTCAACAGCTTTCTTT
clone_size: few; j_call: TRBJ2-4; v_call: TRBV7-9; d_call: TRBD2; cdr3_aa: CASSLGLAGGPAKNIQYF; cdr3_nt: TGTGCCAGCAGCCTCGGACTAGCGGGGGGGCCGGCCAAAAACATTCAGTACTTC
clone_size: NA; j_call: TRBJ1-2; v_call: TRBV29-1; d_call: NA; cdr3_aa: CSVDPRREEGNYGYTF; cdr3_nt: TGCAGCGTTGATCCCCGGCGGGAGGAGGGCAACTATGGCTACACCTTC
clone_size: NA; j_call: TRBJ2-4; v_call: TRBV20-1; d_call: TRBD2; cdr3_aa: CSARIASGETAKNIQYF; cdr3_nt: TGCAGTGCTAGGATTGCTAGCGGGGAAACAGCCAAAAACATTCAGTACTTC
clone_size: few; j_call: TRBJ2-4; v_call: TRBV7-2; d_call: NA; cdr3_aa: CASSLGPEGIQYF; cdr3_nt: TGTGCCAGCAGCCTTGGGCCCGAGGGCATTCAGTACTTC
clone_size: NA; j_call: TRBJ2-7; v_call: TRBV30; d_call: NA; cdr3_aa: CAWSVGDPSYEQYF; cdr3_nt: TGTGCCTGGAGTGTAGGGGATCCCTCCTACGAGCAGTACTTC
clone_size: NA; j_call: TRBJ2-7; v_call: TRBV6-1; d_call: TRBD2; cdr3_aa: CASIHRRVGTSGGSSYEQYF; cdr3_nt: TGTGCCAGCATACACCGGAGGGTCGGGACTAGCGGGGGTAGCTCCTACGAGCAGTACTTC
clone_size: NA; j_call: TRBJ2-7; v_call: TRBV7-9; d_call: NA; cdr3_aa: CASSFLWGSQAYEQYF; cdr3_nt: TGTGCCAGCAGCTTTTTATGGGGGAGTCAGGCCTACGAGCAGTACTTC
clone_size: once; j_call: TRBJ2-7; v_call: TRBV20-1; d_call: NA; cdr3_aa: CSARGIGGADYEQYF; cdr3_nt: TGCAGTGCTAGAGGGATCGGCGGCGCAGACTACGAGCAGTACTTC
clone_size: few; j_call: TRBJ2-7; v_call: TRBV7-9; d_call: NA; cdr3_aa: CASSLAKLPGEEQYF; cdr3_nt: TGTGCCAGCAGCTTAGCTAAACTCCCAGGAGAAGAGCAGTACTTC